What follows is one T cell receptor (beta chain) and its context. Its antigen remains unidentified. In alopecia areata patients, both lesional scalp punch biopsies and peripheral blood were collected. Looked up from germline, CDR1 is SGHDT and CDR2 is YYEEEE. The CDR3 is 13 residues long. With 5 bases clipped from V and 5 bases from J, the junction kept 3 bases outside the gene matches. The sample belongs to a study of CD8+ T cells in alopecia areata. Study background: Treated patients took oral tofacitinib at 5 to 10 mg twice daily.

RNA, once extracted, was reverse transcribed into cDNA for use as the sequencing template. Generated by immunoSEQ multiplex PCR, the TCRdb table keeps only in-frame clones and is missing some. The profile shows roughly 150,000 clones, around three fifths of them singletons. Study conclusions and caveats: The study found higher clonality in lesional than normal scalp, especially in alopecia totalis/universalis.

The TCR originated in a human donor with alopecia areata. The J gene is TRBJ1-2, the V gene TRBV5-6; TRBD1 matches at 10 bases. The sequencing here drew on CD4+ T cells sorted from blood, taken at week 0. CDR3 in amino acids: CASRWTGGYGYTF. The DNA for the CDR3 is TGTGCCAGCAGGTGGACAGGGGGTTATGGCTACACCTTC.